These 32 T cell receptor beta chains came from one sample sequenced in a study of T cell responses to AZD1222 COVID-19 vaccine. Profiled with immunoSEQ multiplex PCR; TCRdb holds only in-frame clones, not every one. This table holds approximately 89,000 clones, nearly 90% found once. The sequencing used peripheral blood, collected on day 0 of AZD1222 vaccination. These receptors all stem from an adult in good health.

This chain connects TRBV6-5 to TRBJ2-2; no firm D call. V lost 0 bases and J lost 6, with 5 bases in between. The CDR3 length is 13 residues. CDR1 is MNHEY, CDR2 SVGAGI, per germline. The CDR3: CASSYSLPGELFF. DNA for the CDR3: TGTGCCAGCAGTTACTCGCTTCCCGGGGAGCTGTTTTTT.

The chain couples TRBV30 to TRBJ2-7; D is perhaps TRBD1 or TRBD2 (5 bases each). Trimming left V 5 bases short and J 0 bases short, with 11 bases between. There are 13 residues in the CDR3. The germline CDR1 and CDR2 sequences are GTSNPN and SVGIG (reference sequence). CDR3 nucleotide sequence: TGTGCCTGGGACCCCGGGGCCTCCTACGAGCAGTACTTC. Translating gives CAWDPGASYEQYF.

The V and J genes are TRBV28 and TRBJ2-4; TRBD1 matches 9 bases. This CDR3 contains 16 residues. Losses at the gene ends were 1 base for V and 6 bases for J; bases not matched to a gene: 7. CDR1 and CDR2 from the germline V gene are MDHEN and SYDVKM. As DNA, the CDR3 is TGTGCCAGCAGTTTATTACGGGGACAGGGCGGAAACATTCAGTACTTC. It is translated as CASSLLRGQGGNIQYF.

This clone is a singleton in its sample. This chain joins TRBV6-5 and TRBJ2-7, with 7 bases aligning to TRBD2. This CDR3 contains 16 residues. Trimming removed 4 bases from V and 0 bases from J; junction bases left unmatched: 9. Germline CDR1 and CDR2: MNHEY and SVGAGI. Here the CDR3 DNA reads TGTGCCAGCAGTTCGGTCCGGGGGGAGAGCTCCTACGAGCAGTACTTC. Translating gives CASSSVRGESSYEQYF.

CDR3 loop: CASVGRDSPLHF. The CDR3, as DNA: TGTGCCAGCGTCGGAAGAGATTCACCCCTCCACTTT. The V call is TRBV7-9, the J call TRBJ1-6; D not certain. Trimming took off 8 bases at V and 8 bases at J, with 10 bases between the two ends. Per germline, CDR1 SEHNR and CDR2 FQNEAQ (reference sequence). This CDR3 contains 12 residues. The entire variable domain, with the rest obtained from reference TRBV7-9 and TRBJ1-6, is as follows: DTGVSQNPRHKITKRGQNVTFRCDPISEHNRLYWYRQTLGQGPEFLTYFQNEAQLEKSRLLSDRFSAERPKGSFSTLEIQRTEQGDSAMYLCASVGRDSPLHFGNGTRLTVT.

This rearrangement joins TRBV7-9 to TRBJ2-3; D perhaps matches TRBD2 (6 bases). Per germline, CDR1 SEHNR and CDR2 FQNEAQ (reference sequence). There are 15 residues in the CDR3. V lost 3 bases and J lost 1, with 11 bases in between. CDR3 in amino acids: CASSFRRGGTDTQYF. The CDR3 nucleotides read TGTGCCAGCAGCTTTCGGCGCGGGGGCACAGATACGCAGTATTTT.

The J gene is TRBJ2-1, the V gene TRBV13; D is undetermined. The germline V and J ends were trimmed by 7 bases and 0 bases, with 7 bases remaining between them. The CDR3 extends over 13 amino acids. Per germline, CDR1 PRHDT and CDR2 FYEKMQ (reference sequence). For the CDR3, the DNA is TGTGCCAGCAAGAGGAGCTCCTACAATGAGCAGTTCTTC. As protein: CASKRSSYNEQFF.

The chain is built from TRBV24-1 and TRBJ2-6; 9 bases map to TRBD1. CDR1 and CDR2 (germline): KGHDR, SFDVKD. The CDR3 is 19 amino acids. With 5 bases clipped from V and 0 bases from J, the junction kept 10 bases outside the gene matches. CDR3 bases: TGTGCCACCAGTGGCCCATGGGGACAGGGCATCTCTGGGGCCAACGTCCTGACTTTC. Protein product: CATSGPWGQGISGANVLTF.

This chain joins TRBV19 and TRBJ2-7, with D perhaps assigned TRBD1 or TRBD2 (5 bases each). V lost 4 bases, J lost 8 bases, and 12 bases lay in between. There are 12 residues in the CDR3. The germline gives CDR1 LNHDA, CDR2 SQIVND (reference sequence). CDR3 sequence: CASSRGIGKQYF. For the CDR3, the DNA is TGTGCCAGTAGTAGGGGGATCGGGAAGCAGTACTTC.

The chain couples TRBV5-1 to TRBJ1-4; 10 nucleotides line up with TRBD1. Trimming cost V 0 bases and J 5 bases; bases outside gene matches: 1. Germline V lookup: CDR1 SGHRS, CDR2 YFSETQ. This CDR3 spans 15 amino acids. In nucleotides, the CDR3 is TGCGCCAGCAGCTTGGGGGGACAGGGGAATGAAAAACTGTTTTTT. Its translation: CASSLGGQGNEKLFF.

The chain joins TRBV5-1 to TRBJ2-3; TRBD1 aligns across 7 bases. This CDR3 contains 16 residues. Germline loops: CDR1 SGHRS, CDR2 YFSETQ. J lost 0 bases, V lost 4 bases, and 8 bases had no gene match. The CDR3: CASSPGTAPSTDTQYF. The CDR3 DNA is TGCGCCAGCAGCCCGGGGACAGCGCCTAGCACAGATACGCAGTATTTT.

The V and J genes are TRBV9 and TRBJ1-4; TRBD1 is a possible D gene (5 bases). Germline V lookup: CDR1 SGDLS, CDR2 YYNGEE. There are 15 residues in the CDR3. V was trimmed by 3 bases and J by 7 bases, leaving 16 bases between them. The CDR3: CASSGFRGMGEKLFF. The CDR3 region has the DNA TGTGCCAGCAGCGGATTCCGGGGCATGGGTGAAAAACTGTTTTTT.

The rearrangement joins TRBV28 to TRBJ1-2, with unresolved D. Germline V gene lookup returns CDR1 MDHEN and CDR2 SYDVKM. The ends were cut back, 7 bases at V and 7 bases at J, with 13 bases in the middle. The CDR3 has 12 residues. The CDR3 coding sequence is TGTGCCAGCACTCCCCCCCCCGGTGGCTACACCTTC. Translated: CASTPPPGGYTF.

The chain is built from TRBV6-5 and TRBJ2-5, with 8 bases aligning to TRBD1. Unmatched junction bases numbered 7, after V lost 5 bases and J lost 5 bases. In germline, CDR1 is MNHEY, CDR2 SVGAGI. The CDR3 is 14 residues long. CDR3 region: CASSSTGGPETQYF. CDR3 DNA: TGTGCCAGCAGTAGTACAGGGGGTCCGGAGACCCAGTACTTC.

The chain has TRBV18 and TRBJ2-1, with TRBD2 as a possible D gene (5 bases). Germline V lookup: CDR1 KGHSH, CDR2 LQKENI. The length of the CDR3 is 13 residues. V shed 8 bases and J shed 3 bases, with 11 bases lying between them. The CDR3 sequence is CASRYRDYNEQFF. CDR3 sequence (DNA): TGTGCCAGCCGGTATCGGGACTACAATGAGCAGTTCTTC. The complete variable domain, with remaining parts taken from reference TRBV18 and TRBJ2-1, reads NAGVMQNPRHLVRRRGQEARLRCSPMKGHSHVYWYRQLPEEGLKFMVYLQKENIIDESGMPKERFSAEFPKEGPSILRIQQVVRGDSAAYFCASRYRDYNEQFFGPGTRLTVL.

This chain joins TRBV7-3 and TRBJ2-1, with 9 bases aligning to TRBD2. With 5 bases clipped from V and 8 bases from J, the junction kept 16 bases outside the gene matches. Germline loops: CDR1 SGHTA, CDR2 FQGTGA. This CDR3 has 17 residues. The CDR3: CASSRWEAGGPLDEQFF. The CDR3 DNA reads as TGTGCCAGCAGCCGATGGGAAGCGGGGGGCCCCCTGGATGAGCAGTTCTTC. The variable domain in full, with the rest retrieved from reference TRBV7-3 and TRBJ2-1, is GAGVSQTPSNKVTEKGKYVELRCDPISGHTALYWYRQSLGQGPEFLIYFQGTGAADDSGLPNDRFFAVRPEGSVSTLKIQRTERGDSAVYLCASSRWEAGGPLDEQFFGPGTRLTVL.

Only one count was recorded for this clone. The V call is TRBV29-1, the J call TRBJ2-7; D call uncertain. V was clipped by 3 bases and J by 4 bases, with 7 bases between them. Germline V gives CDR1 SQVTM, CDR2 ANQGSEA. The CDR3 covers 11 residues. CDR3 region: CSVDLGYEQYF. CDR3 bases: TGCAGCGTTGATCTGGGGTACGAGCAGTACTTC.

CDR3 residues: CASSRTVTNYGYTF. The CDR3 nucleotides are TGTGCCAGCAGCAGGACAGTGACGAACTATGGCTACACCTTC. The chain links TRBV6-2 or TRBV6-3 to TRBJ1-2; possibly TRBD1 for D (6 bases). The CDR3 is 14 amino acids. V lost 6 bases, J lost 2 bases, and 13 bases lay in between. CDR1 MNHEY and CDR2 SVGEGT come from the germline V gene.

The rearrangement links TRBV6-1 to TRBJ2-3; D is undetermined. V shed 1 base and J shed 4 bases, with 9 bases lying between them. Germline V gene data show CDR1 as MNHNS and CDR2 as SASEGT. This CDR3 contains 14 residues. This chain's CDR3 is CASSEVTQADTQYF. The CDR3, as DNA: TGTGCCAGCAGTGAAGTCACCCAGGCAGATACGCAGTATTTT.

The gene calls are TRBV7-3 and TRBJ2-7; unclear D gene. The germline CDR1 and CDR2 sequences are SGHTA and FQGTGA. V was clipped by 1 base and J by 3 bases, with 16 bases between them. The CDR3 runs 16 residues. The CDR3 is CASSLSDTRIGYEQYF. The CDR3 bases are TGTGCCAGCAGCTTAAGCGACACAAGGATAGGCTACGAGCAGTACTTC. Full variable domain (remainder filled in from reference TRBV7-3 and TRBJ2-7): GAGVSQTPSNKVTEKGKYVELRCDPISGHTALYWYRQSLGQGPEFLIYFQGTGAADDSGLPNDRFFAVRPEGSVSTLKIQRTERGDSAVYLCASSLSDTRIGYEQYFGPGTRLTVT.

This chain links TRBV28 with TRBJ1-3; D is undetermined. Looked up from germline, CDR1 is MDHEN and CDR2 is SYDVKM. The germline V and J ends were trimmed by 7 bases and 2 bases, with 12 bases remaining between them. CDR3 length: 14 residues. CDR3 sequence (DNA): TGTGCCAGCACGTCCCCGGTCCCTGGAAACACCATATATTTT. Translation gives CASTSPVPGNTIYF.

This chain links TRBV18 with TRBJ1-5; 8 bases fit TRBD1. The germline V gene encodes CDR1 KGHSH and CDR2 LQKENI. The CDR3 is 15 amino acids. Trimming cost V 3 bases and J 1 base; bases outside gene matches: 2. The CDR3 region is CASSPTGGSNQPQHF. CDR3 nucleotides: TGTGCCAGCTCACCCACAGGGGGGAGCAATCAGCCCCAGCATTTT.

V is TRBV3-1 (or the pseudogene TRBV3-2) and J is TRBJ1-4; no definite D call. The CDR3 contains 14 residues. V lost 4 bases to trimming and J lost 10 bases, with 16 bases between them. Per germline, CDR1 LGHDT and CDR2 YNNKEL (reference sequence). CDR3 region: CASSLRQDGPKLFF. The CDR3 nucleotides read TGTGCCAGCAGCCTACGGCAGGATGGGCCAAAACTGTTTTTT.

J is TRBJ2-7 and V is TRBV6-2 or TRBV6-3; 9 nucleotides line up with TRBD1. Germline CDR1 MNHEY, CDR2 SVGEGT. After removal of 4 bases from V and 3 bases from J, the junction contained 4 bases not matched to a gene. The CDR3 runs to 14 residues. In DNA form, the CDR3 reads TGTGCCAGCAGTTCCGGACAGGGGAACTACGAGCAGTACTTC. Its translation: CASSSGQGNYEQYF.

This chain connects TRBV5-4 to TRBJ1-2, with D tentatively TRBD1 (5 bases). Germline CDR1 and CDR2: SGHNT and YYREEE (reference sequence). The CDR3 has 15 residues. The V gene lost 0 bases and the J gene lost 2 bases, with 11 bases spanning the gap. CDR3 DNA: TGTGCCAGCAGCTTGGTCCGACAGCGAAACTATGGCTACACCTTC. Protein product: CASSLVRQRNYGYTF.

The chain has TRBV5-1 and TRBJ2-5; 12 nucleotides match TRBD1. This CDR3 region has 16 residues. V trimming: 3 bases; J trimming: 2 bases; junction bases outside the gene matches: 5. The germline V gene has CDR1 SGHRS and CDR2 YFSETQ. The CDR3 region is CASSSGTGGRQETQYF. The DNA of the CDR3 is TGCGCCAGCAGCTCGGGGACAGGGGGCCGACAAGAGACCCAGTACTTC.

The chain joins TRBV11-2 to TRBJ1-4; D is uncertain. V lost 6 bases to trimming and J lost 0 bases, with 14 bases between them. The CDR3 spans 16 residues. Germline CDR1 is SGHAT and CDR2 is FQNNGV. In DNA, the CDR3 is TGTGCCAGCAGTGTGCGAGGCTTTGCAACTAATGAAAAACTGTTTTTT. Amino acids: CASSVRGFATNEKLFF.

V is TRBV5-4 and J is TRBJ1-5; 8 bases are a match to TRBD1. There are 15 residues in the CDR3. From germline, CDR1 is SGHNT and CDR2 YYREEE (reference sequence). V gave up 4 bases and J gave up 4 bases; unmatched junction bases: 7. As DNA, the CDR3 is TGTGCCAGCAGCCCAGGACAGGGCCAGAATCAGCCCCAGCATTTT. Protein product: CASSPGQGQNQPQHF.

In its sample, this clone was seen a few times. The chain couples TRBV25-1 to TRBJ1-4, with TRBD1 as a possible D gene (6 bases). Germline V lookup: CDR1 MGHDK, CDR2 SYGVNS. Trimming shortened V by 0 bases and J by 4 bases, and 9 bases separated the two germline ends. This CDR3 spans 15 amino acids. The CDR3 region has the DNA TGTGCCAGCAGTGAATATACAGGGTTTAATGAAAAACTGTTTTTT. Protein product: CASSEYTGFNEKLFF.

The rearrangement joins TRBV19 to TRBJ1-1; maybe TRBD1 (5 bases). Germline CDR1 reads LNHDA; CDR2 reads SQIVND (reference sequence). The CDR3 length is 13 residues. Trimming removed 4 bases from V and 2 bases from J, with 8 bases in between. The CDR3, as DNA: TGTGCCAGTAGTAAGACAGTTAACACTGAAGCTTTCTTT. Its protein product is CASSKTVNTEAFF.

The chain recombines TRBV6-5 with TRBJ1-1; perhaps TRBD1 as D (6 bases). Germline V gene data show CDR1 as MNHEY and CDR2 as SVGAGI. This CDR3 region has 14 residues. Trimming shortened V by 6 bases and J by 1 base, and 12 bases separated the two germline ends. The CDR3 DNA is TGTGCCAGCAGAACTCCGGGACAGAACACTGAAGCTTTCTTT. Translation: CASRTPGQNTEAFF.

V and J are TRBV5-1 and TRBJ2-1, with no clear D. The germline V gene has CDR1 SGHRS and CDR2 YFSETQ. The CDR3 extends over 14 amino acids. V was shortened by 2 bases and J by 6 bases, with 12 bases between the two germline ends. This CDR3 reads CASSFFGRGNEQFF. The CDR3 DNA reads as TGCGCCAGCAGCTTCTTCGGCAGAGGCAATGAGCAGTTCTTC.